Listed here is a single TCR beta chain. This entry belongs to a study of blood T cell repertoires in COVID-19. V was clipped by 6 bases and J by 2 bases; unmatched bases: 3. The germline gives CDR1 SGHTA, CDR2 FQGNSA. The length of the CDR3 is 15 residues. In the original workflow: Estimated nucleated cell counts came from reference gene primer amplification. The data were produced by immunoSEQ multiplex PCR, yet TCRdb's version contains in-frame clones alone and is incomplete. The V and J calls and clone size come from that table; D and trimming were worked out from the DNA. This table holds 130,000 to 150,000 clones, 84% found once.

The material sequenced was peripheral blood. This receptor was taken from a woman aged 50 to 60 in a cohort sampled during active or convalescent COVID-19. The chain has TRBV7-2 and TRBJ2-6; 8 bases map to TRBD2. CDR3 in amino acids: CASRSGGAGANVLTF. CDR3 nucleotide sequence: TGTGCCAGCAGGTCCGGGGGGGCTGGGGCCAACGTCCTGACTTTC.